This TCR beta chain is drawn from a study of T-cell memory formation after mild COVID-19. Per germline, CDR1 SEHNR and CDR2 FQNEAQ (reference sequence). The CDR3 is made up of 12 amino acids. V was cut by 2 bases and J by 6 bases, with 7 bases left in between. With regard to this clonotype: Antigen: not known.

TCRdb recomputed calls from the 5' RACE reads with MiXCR, one row per CDR3 protein. Of some 300,000 distinct CDR3 sequences in the sample, just under 20% are singletons; the top ten hold more than 20%. Overall study findings and caveats: Memory from before infection featured some responding clones, which suggests cross-reactive memory joined.

This receptor was taken from a man aged 18 to 30 who had mild COVID-19 (a few samples of this study predate the infection). Cell type and time point are not known. Sequenced sample: PBMCs or a T cell subset sorted from them (not recorded which). The chain links TRBV7-9 to TRBJ1-1; no firm D call. CDR3 nucleotides: TGTGCCAGCAGCTTAATGGGCTCTGAAGCTTTCTTT. This codes for CASSLMGSEAFF.